What follows describes a single TCR beta chain. Researchers amplified the TCR beta CDR3 regions from RNA transcripts. Initially, a first-round RT-PCR of the TCR CDR3 employed the HTBI primer set. TCRdb re-analysed the multiplex PCR reads in MiXCR, keeping a single row per CDR3 protein. This table has hundreds of thousands of distinct CDR3 sequences, around 40% appearing once. V was trimmed by 0 bases and J by 12 bases, leaving 12 bases between them. Germline CDR1 reads LGHDT; CDR2 reads YNNKEL (reference sequence). The CDR3 is 12 amino acids. This specimen comes from a study of T cells in Graves' hyperthyroidism and ophthalmopathy.

V is TRBV3-1 and J is TRBJ2-7; D is undetermined. This receptor was obtained from a woman aged 40 to 50 with Graves' hyperthyroidism. The sample taken for sequencing was blood. CDR3: CASSQEGRVRYF. The CDR3, as DNA: TGTGCCAGCAGCCAAGAAGGAAGGGTGCGGTACTTC.